These T cell receptor beta chains were read from a single sample in a study of long-term antiretroviral therapy in people with HIV. Clones were read by immunoSEQ multiplex PCR, and TCRdb kept only the in-frame ones, dropping some. Of under 50,000 clones in the sample, approximately 85% were seen once. Sequenced here: unsorted PBMCs, sampled 3.1 years after starting antiretroviral therapy. The receptors were gathered from a woman aged 45-60 years with HIV. CDR3s include the opening cysteine and the closing phenylalanine or tryptophan. The D gene is left open where the match is weak. Size values are once, few and many counts, or a class for expanded clones, and some rows have none.

j_call,v_call,clone_size,d_call,cdr3_nt,cdr3_aa
TRBJ2-2,TRBV2,-,TRBD2,TGTGCCAGCCGCGGACTAGCGGAAACCGGGGAGCTGTTTTTT,CASRGLAETGELFF
TRBJ2-7,TRBV4-3,once,TRBD1,TGCGCCAGCAGCGCCGGGACAGGCTCCTACGAGCAGTACTTC,CASSAGTGSYEQYF
TRBJ1-3,TRBV10-3,-,-,TGTGCCATCAGGGACAGCTCTGGAAACACCATATATTTT,CAIRDSSGNTIYF
TRBJ1-4,TRBV25-1,-,-,TGTGCCAGCAGTTCCGGGACAACGGGTGAAAAACTGTTTTTT,CASSSGTTGEKLFF
TRBJ1-1,TRBV18,-,-,TGTGCCAGCTCACCGGACGGGGAATATGAAGCTTTCTTT,CASSPDGEYEAFF
TRBJ1-2,TRBV6-1,-,-,TGTGCCAGCAGTGAACCAGACGGGCGGGGCTACACCTTC,CASSEPDGRGYTF
TRBJ2-3,TRBV25-1,once,-,TGTGCCAGCAGTGAAGTCCCCCCCCAAACTAACACAGATACGCAGTATTTT,CASSEVPPQTNTDTQYF
TRBJ2-5,TRBV2,-,TRBD2,TGTGCCAGCAGTGAAAAAATGGGGGGGGAAGGAGAGACCCAGTACTTC,CASSEKMGGEGETQYF
TRBJ1-1,TRBV30,-,TRBD1,TGTGCCTGGAGTGTACTGGACAGGGAGAACACTGAAGCTTTCTTT,CAWSVLDRENTEAFF
TRBJ2-5,TRBV7-9,-,-,TGTGCCAGCAGCTTAACGGCATACACGCAGGGACCGGGGATCGAGACCCAGTACTTC,CASSLTAYTQGPGIETQYF
TRBJ2-1,TRBV2,-,TRBD1,TGTGCCAGCAGGGCCGGGACAGCGAGCTCCTACAATGAGCAGTTCTTC,CASRAGTASSYNEQFF
TRBJ1-1,TRBV29-1,-,TRBD1,TGCAGCGTTGAACAACAGGGGGGGACTGAAGCTTTCTTT,CSVEQQGGTEAFF
TRBJ1-4,TRBV5-6,-,-,TGTGCCAGCAGCTCCTACAGAGCAACTAATGAAAAACTGTTTTTT,CASSSYRATNEKLFF
TRBJ2-7,TRBV30,-,TRBD1,TGTGCCTGGAGCTTTGTAGGGGGCTTCTCGTACGAGCAGTACTTC,CAWSFVGGFSYEQYF
TRBJ1-2,TRBV30,-,TRBD1,TGTGCCTGGAGCCGACAGGGACCGGGCTACACCTTC,CAWSRQGPGYTF
TRBJ1-3,TRBV30,-,-,TGTGCCTGGAGTCTGAGGGGCCGGGGACTAGGGGTCCCACAATATAGCTCTGGAAACACCATATATTTT,CAWSLRGRGLGVPQYSSGNTIYF
TRBJ1-1,TRBV7-9,-,-,TGTGCCAGCAACCGGCCGGGGGGTTGGACTGAAGCTTTCTTT,CASNRPGGWTEAFF
TRBJ2-4,TRBV2,-,TRBD2,TGTGCCAGCAGTGCCCTTTCTATAAGCGGGGGGGAGTACTTC,CASSALSISGGEYF
TRBJ1-1,TRBV7-9,-,-,TGTGCCAGCAGCTACGGAGAGGGGCCTGAAGCTTTCTTT,CASSYGEGPEAFF
TRBJ2-3,TRBV16,-,-,TGTGCCAGCAGCCAGAATAGCGCCGCAGATACGCAGTATTTT,CASSQNSAADTQYF
TRBJ2-1,TRBV2,-,TRBD2,TGTGCCAGCAGCGTAGCGGGGGGGCGTTCCTACAATGAGCAGTTCTTC,CASSVAGGRSYNEQFF
TRBJ1-5,TRBV12-5,-,-,TGTGCTAGTGGTTTAGGTGTAGATCAGCCCCAGCATTTT,CASGLGVDQPQHF
TRBJ2-3,TRBV9,once,-,TGTGCCAGCAGCGTAGCGGTGGTTAGCACAGATACGCAGTATTTT,CASSVAVVSTDTQYF
TRBJ1-6,TRBV7-8,once,-,TGTGCCAGCAGCTTAATGGATTTTGGAGGTGTTTCACCCCTCCACTTT,CASSLMDFGGVSPLHF
TRBJ2-3,TRBV19,-,TRBD1,TGTGCCAGTAGTAAGGACAGGGTGACAGATACGCAGTATTTT,CASSKDRVTDTQYF
TRBJ1-4,TRBV25-1,-,-,TGTGCCAGCAGTGAACGGGACGGAGGATGGGAAAAACTGTTTTTT,CASSERDGGWEKLFF
TRBJ1-2,TRBV2,few,-,TGTGCCAGCAGTGAAACCAGGAACGGAAACCCATCGAACTATGGCTACACCTTC,CASSETRNGNPSNYGYTF
TRBJ2-6,TRBV18,-,-,TGTGCCAGCTCACCAAATCAGGCTGGCTCCGGGGCCAACGTCCTGACTTTC,CASSPNQAGSGANVLTF
TRBJ2-4,TRBV4-2,-,TRBD2,TGTGCCAGCAGCCAAGGGACTAGTTTGAGAAACATTCAGTACTTC,CASSQGTSLRNIQYF
TRBJ1-6,TRBV9,-,TRBD1,TGTGCCAGCAGCCCGACAGGGTTCAGTTCACCCCTCCACTTT,CASSPTGFSSPLHF
TRBJ1-4,TRBV6-6,-,TRBD1,TGTGCCAGCTACAGGGGGGTACTCAACGAAAAACTGTTTTTT,CASYRGVLNEKLFF
TRBJ1-1,TRBV30,-,-,TGTGCCTGGAGTCTGGGACGGAACACTGAAGCTTTCTTT,CAWSLGRNTEAFF
TRBJ1-4,TRBV9,-,TRBD1,TGTGCCAGCAGCGATGGGACAGCTGGAGGTGAAAAACTGTTTTTT,CASSDGTAGGEKLFF
TRBJ1-5,TRBV27,large,-,TGTGCCAGCAGTTTCGGACAGCTCAGGCCCCAGCATTTT,CASSFGQLRPQHF
TRBJ1-2,TRBV6-1,-,TRBD1,TGTGCCAGCAGTCCCACTGGACAGGGGCACTATGGCTACACCTTC,CASSPTGQGHYGYTF
TRBJ1-2,TRBV25-1,-,-,TGTGCCAGCAGTGAAGGGAGACACCCCGCTTTGGATGGCTACACCTTC,CASSEGRHPALDGYTF
TRBJ1-3,TRBV9,-,-,TGTGCCAGCAGCGTAGGGGCAGGGAGTGGAAACACCATATATTTT,CASSVGAGSGNTIYF
TRBJ2-2,TRBV5-1,once,-,TGCGCCAGCAGTCTCGGACAAGCCGGGGAGCTGTTTTTT,CASSLGQAGELFF
TRBJ1-1,TRBV2,-,-,TGTGCCAGCAGCTTAGGGGGTCTCGAAGCTTTCTTT,CASSLGGLEAFF